The 9 T cell receptor beta chains presented below share a single source sample, sequenced in a study of vaccination effects on CD4 cells after COVID-19. In the ViraFEST assay, antigen-specific CD4+ clonotypes were identified by expansion after peptide-pool stimulation. A 10-day culture period preceded the isolation of CD4+ T cells. From March to December 2020, the person had a SARS-CoV-2 infection that was confirmed by PCR. These receptors have no identified antigens. Profiled with immunoSEQ multiplex PCR; TCRdb holds only in-frame clones, not every one. There are roughly 70,000 clones in the sample; 65% to 75% occur only once, and 5% lies in the top ten. The source was CD4+ T cells from PBMCs cultured with HIV peptides, collected before COVID-19 vaccination. Subset here: HIV-1 Nef peptide pool negative control/reference culture. The receptors stem from a human donor who had a prior SARS-CoV-2 infection.

The chain links TRBV5-1 to TRBJ2-2, with 9 bases fitting TRBD1. With 2 bases clipped from V and 4 bases from J, the junction kept 6 bases outside the gene matches. CDR3 length: 16 residues. Germline V gene data show CDR1 as SGHRS and CDR2 as YFSETQ. The CDR3 here is CASSFNRGRGTGELFF. The CDR3 DNA reads as TGCGCCAGCAGCTTTAACAGGGGGCGCGGCACCGGGGAGCTGTTTTTT.

This chain joins TRBV2 and TRBJ2-2, with D possibly being TRBD1 (5 bases). The germline V and J ends were trimmed by 4 bases and 0 bases, with 6 bases remaining between them. Germline CDR1 reads SNHLY; CDR2 reads FYNNEI. The CDR3 is 14 residues long. The CDR3 nucleotides read TGTGCCAGCAGTGCAGGGTCGAACACCGGGGAGCTGTTTTTT. Translated, it gives CASSAGSNTGELFF. The variable domain in full, with the rest retrieved from reference TRBV2 and TRBJ2-2, is EPEVTQTPSHQVTQMGQEVILRCVPISNHLYFYWYRQILGQKVEFLVSFYNNEISEKSEIFDDQFSVERPDGSNFTLKIRSTKLEDSAMYFCASSAGSNTGELFFGEGSRLTVL.

CDR3 protein: CASSYNSGDYEQYF. The CDR3 DNA is TGTGCCAGCAGCTATAACTCGGGGGACTACGAGCAGTACTTC. The V and J genes are TRBV7-2 and TRBJ2-7, with D possibly being TRBD2 (6 bases). Trimming took 4 bases from V and 3 from J, leaving 13 bases between them. CDR1 and CDR2 (germline): SGHTA, FQGNSA. CDR3 length equals 14 residues.

This clone has only a few counts. This sequence joins TRBV7-3 and TRBJ1-1, with D possibly TRBD1 on 5 matching bases. This CDR3 is 15 amino acids long. The germline V and J ends were trimmed by 1 base and 8 bases, with 17 bases remaining between them. Germline V gene sequence: CDR1 SGHTA, CDR2 FQGTGA. Written as DNA, the CDR3 is TGTGCCAGCAGCTTAAATCGGGACGGACATCCAGAAGCTTTCTTT. Translated: CASSLNRDGHPEAFF.

The V gene is TRBV7-8, the J gene TRBJ2-5; 9 nucleotides align to TRBD2. The CDR3 has 16 amino acids. Germline V gene data show CDR1 as SGHVS and CDR2 as FQNEAQ. With V trimmed by 5 bases and J by 5 bases, 12 bases remained unmatched. This CDR3 reads CASSPSLAGGAETQYF. The CDR3 DNA follows: TGTGCCAGCAGCCCCTCGCTTGCGGGAGGGGCGGAGACCCAGTACTTC.

The rearrangement links TRBV9 to TRBJ2-7; possibly TRBD2 for D (5 bases). V lost 2 bases and J 6 bases, leaving 15 bases between the germline ends. Germline lookup yields CDR1 SGDLS and CDR2 YYNGEE. The CDR3 totals 14 residues. CDR3 in amino acids: CASSVGGAMGEQYF. The CDR3 DNA reads TGTGCCAGCAGCGTTGGAGGTGCGATGGGCGAGCAGTACTTC.

The chain is built from TRBV5-1 and TRBJ2-7, with a possible D match to TRBD1 (7 bases). The V and J ends lost 4 bases and 9 bases respectively, with 23 bases between them. In germline, CDR1 is SGHRS, CDR2 YFSETQ. The CDR3 is made up of 15 amino acids. CDR3 protein: CASSPGDSSPERQYF. The CDR3 nucleotides are TGCGCCAGCAGCCCGGGGGACAGTTCCCCTGAAAGGCAGTACTTC.

The chain is built from TRBV2 and TRBJ2-7; 9 positions agree with TRBD2. After removal of 2 bases from V and 4 bases from J, the junction contained 6 bases not matched to a gene. The CDR3 is 15 amino acids. Germline V gene sequence: CDR1 SNHLY, CDR2 FYNNEI. The CDR3 DNA reads as TGTGCCAGCAGTGAATTTGCGGGAGGGGTGTACGAGCAGTACTTC. This codes for CASSEFAGGVYEQYF.

The chain combines TRBV3-1 (or the pseudogene TRBV3-2) with TRBJ2-5; D remains unclear. Germline CDR1 is LGHDT and CDR2 is YNNKEL (reference sequence). V was clipped by 0 bases and J by 6 bases, with 8 bases between them. CDR3 length equals 13 residues. The CDR3 DNA follows: TGTGCCAGCAGCCAAGAGATTAGAAAGACCCAGTACTTC. Translated: CASSQEIRKTQYF.